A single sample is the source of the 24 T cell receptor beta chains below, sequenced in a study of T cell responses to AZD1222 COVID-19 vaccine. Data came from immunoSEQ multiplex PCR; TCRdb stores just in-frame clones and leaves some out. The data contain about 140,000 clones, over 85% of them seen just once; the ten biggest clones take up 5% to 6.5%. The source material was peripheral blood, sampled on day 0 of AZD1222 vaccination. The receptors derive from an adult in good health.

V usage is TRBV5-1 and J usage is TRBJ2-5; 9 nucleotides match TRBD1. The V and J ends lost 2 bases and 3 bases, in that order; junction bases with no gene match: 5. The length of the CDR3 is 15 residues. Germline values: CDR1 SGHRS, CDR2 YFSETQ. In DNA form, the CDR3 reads TGCGCCAGCAGCTTTAACAGGGGGCGCGAAGAGACCCAGTACTTC. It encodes CASSFNRGREETQYF. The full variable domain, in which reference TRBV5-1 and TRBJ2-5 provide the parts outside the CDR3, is KAGVTQTPRYLIKTRGQQVTLSCSPISGHRSVSWYQQTPGQGLQFLFEYFSETQRNKGNFPGRFSGRQFSNSRSEMNVSTLELGDSALYLCASSFNRGREETQYFGPGTRLLVL.

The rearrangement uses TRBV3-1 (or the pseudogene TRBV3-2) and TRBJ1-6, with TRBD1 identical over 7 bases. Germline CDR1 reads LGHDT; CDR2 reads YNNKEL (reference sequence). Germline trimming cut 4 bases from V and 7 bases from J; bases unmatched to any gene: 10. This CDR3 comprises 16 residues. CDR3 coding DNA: TGTGCCAGCAGCCGGCTCGACTCAGGGGGGAATTCACCCCTCCACTTT. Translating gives CASSRLDSGGNSPLHF.

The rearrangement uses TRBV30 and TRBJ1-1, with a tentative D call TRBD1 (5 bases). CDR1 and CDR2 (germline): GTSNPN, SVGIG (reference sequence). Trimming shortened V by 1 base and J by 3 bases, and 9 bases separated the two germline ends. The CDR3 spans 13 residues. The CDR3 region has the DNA TGTGCCTGGAGTGGACAGCTGGACACTGAAGCTTTCTTT. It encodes CAWSGQLDTEAFF.

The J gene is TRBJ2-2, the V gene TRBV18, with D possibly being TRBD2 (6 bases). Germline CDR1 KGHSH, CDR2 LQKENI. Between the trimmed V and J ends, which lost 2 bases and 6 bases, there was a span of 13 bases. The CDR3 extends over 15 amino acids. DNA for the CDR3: TGTGCCAGCTCACCAGACTCCGGGGGTGCCGGGGAGCTGTTTTTT. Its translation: CASSPDSGGAGELFF.

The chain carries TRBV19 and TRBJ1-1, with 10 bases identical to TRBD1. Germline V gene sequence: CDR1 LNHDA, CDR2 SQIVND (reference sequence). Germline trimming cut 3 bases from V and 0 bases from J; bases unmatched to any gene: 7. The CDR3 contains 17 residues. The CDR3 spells CASSIWWTGGMNTEAFF. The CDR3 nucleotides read TGTGCCAGTAGTATTTGGTGGACAGGGGGTATGAACACTGAAGCTTTCTTT.

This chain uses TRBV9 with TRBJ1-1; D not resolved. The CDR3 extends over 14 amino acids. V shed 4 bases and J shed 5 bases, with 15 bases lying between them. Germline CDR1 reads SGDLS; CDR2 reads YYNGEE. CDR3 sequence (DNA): TGTGCCAGCAGCCCCCCGTTGGGAGGGACTGAAGCTTTCTTT. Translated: CASSPPLGGTEAFF.

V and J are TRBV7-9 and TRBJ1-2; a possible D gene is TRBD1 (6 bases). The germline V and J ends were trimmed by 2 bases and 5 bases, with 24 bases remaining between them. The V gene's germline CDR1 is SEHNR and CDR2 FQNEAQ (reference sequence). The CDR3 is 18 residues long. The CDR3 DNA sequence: TGTGCCAGCAGCTTAACCCGAACCGCGGACAGCCAAACGTATGGCTACACCTTC. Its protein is CASSLTRTADSQTYGYTF.

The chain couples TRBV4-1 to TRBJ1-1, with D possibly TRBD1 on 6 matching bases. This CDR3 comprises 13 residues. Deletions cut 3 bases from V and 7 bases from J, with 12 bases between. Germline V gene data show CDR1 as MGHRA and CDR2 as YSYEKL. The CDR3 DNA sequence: TGCGCCAGCAGCCAGTACAGGGAGGATGAAGCTTTCTTT. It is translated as CASSQYREDEAFF.

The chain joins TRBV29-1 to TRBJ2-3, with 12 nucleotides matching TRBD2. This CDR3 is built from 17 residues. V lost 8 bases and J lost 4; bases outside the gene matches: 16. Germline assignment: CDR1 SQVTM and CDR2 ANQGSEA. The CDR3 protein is CSFRGRLAGEGADTQYF. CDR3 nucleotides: TGCAGCTTCAGGGGGCGACTAGCGGGAGAAGGGGCAGATACGCAGTATTTT.

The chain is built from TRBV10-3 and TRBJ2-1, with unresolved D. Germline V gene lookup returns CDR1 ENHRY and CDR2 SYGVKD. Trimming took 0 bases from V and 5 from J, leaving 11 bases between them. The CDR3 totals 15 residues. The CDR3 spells CAISESAAYDNEQFF. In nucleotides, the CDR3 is TGTGCCATCAGTGAGTCGGCAGCTTACGACAATGAGCAGTTCTTC.

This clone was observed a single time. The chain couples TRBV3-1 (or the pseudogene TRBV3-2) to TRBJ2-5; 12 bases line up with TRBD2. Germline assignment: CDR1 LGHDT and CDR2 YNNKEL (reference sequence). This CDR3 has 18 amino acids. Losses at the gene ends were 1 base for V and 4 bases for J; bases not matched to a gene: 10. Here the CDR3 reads CASSQVATSGSLRETQYF. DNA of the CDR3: TGTGCCAGCAGCCAAGTAGCGACTAGCGGGAGTCTACGAGAGACCCAGTACTTC.

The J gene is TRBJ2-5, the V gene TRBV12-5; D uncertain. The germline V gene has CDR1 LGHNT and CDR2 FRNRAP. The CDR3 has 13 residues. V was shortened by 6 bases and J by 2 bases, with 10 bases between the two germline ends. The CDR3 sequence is CASGSDLQETQYF. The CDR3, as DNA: TGTGCTAGTGGCTCGGACCTACAAGAGACCCAGTACTTC.

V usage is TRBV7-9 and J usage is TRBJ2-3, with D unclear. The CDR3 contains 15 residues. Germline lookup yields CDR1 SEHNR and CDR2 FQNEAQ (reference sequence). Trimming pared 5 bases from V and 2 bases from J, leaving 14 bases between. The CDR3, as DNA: TGTGCCAGCAGCACCCCCGAGGACGCCACAGATACGCAGTATTTT. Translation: CASSTPEDATDTQYF.

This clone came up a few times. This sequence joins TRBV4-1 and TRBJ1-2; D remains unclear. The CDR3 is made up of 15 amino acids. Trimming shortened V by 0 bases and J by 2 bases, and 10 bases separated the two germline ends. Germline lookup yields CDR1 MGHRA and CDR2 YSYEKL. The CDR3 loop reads CASSQDYGENYGYTF. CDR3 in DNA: TGCGCCAGCAGCCAAGATTACGGGGAGAACTATGGCTACACCTTC.

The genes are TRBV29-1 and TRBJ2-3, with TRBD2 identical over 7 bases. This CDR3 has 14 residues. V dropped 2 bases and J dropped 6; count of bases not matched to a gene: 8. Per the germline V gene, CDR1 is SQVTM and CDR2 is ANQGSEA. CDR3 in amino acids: CSVEQGVRGDTQYF. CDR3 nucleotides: TGCAGCGTTGAACAAGGAGTGCGGGGGGATACGCAGTATTTT.

The CDR3 bases are TGTGCCAGCACCATTACTGGAAACACCATATATTTT. This sequence encodes CASTITGNTIYF. J is TRBJ1-3 and V is TRBV28; D is ambiguous. Per germline, CDR1 MDHEN and CDR2 SYDVKM. V lost 7 bases, J lost 2 bases, and 6 bases lay in between. The CDR3 is made up of 12 amino acids. Looking up the rest from reference TRBV28 and TRBJ1-3 gives the full variable domain: DVKVTQSSRYLVKRTGEKVFLECVQDMDHENMFWYRQDPGLGLRLIYFSYDVKMKEKGDIPEGYSVSREKKERFSLILESASTNQTSMYLCASTITGNTIYFGEGSWLTVV.

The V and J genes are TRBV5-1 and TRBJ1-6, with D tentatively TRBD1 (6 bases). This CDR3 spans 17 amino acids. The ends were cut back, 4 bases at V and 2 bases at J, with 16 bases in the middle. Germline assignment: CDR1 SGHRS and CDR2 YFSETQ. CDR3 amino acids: CASSLGQSGPYNSPLHF. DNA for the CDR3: TGCGCCAGCAGCCTAGGACAGTCGGGCCCCTATAATTCACCCCTCCACTTT.

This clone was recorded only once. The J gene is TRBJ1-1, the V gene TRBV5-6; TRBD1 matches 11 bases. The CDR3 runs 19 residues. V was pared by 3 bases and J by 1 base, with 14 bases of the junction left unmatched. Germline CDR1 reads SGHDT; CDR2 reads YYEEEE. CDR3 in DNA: TGTGCCAGCAGCTCCCGATGGGACAGGGGGACTTATGGGAACACTGAAGCTTTCTTT. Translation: CASSSRWDRGTYGNTEAFF.

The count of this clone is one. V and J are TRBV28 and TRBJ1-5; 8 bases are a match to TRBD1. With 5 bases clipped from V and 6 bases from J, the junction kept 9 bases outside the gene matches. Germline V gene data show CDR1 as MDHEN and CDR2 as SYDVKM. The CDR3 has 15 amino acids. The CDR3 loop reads CASSIDRGRTQPQHF. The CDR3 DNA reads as TGTGCCAGCAGTATCGACAGGGGCAGGACTCAGCCCCAGCATTTT.

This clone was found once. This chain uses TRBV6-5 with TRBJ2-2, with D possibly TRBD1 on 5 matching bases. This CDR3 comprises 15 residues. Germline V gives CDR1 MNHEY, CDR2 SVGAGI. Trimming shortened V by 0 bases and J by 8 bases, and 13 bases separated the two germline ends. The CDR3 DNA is TGTGCCAGCAGTTACTCGGCCAGGGTCTCGGGGGAGCTGTTTTTT. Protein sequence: CASSYSARVSGELFF.

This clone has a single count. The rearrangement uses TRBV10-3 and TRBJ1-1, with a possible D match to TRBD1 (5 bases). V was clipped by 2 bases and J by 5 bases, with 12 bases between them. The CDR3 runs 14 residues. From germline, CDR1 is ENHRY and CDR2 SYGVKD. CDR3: CAISEVEGKTEAFF. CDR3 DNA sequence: TGTGCCATCAGTGAGGTGGAGGGGAAAACTGAAGCTTTCTTT.

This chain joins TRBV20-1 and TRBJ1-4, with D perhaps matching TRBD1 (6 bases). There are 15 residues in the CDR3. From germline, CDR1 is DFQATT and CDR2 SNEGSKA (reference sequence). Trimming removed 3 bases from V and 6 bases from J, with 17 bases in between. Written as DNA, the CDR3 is TGCAGTGCTAGTCACGACGGGGGCGAGCATGAAAAACTGTTTTTT. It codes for CSASHDGGEHEKLFF.

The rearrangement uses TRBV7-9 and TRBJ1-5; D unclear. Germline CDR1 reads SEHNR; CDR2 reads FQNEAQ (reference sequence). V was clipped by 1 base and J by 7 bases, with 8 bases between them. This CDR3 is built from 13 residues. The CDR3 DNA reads TGTGCCAGCAGCTTAGGCAGAGGACAGCCCCAGCATTTT. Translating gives CASSLGRGQPQHF.

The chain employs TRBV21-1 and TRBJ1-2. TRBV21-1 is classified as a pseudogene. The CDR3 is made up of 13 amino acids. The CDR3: CASSNRDRLDYTF. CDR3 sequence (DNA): TGTGCCAGCAGCAACCGGGACCGTTTGGACTACACCTTC.